This T cell receptor beta chain was profiled in a study of T cells in Graves' hyperthyroidism and ophthalmopathy. In the study overall: Peripheral blood was obtained at initial diagnosis, preceding any treatment.

Amplified TCR beta CDR3 regions came from RNA transcripts. The HTBI primer set served for first-round RT-PCR of the TCR CDR3. Using its own MiXCR run on the multiplex PCR reads, TCRdb lists one record per CDR3 protein. The data contain over 350,000 distinct CDR3 sequences, roughly 14% of them singletons. The germline V and J ends were trimmed by 3 bases and 0 bases, with 17 bases remaining between them. This CDR3 comprises 17 residues. Germline V gene lookup returns CDR1 GTSNPN and CDR2 SVGIG (reference sequence). Among ophthalmopathy patients, the Clinical Activity Score reached at least 3, the NOSPECS grade reached at least 4, and duration remained under 3 months. Over 9 ml of fresh peripheral blood supplied the PBMCs.

Sequenced: blood. The receptor comes from a man between 18 and 35 years old with Graves' ophthalmopathy. V and J are TRBV30 and TRBJ1-4; D gene ambiguous. The CDR3, as DNA: TGTGCCTGGAGAGGCAGCGGGCGTCCTGCAACTAATGAAAAACTGTTTTTT. Protein sequence: CAWRGSGRPATNEKLFF.